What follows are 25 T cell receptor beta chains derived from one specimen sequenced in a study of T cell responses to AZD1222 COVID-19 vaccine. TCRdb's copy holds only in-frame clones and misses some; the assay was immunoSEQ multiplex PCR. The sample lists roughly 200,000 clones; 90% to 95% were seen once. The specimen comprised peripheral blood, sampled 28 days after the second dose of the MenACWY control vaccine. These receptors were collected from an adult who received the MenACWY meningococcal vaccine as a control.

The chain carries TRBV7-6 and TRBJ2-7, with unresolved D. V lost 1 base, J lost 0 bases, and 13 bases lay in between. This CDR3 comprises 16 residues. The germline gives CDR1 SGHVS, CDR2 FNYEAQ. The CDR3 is CASSLESLSNSYEQYF. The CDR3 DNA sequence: TGTGCCAGCAGCTTAGAGAGCCTGAGTAACTCCTACGAGCAGTACTTC. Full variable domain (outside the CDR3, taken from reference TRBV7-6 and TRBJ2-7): GAGVSQSPRYKVTKRGQDVALRCDPISGHVSLYWYRQALGQGPEFLTYFNYEAQQDKSGLPNDRFSAERPEGSISTLTIQRTEQRDSAMYRCASSLESLSNSYEQYFGPGTRLTVT.

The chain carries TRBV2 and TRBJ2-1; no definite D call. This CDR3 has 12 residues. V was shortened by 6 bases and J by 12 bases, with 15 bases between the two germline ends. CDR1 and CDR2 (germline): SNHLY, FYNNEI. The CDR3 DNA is TGTGCCAGCAGACAAGGCACCGCCTCGCAGTTCTTC. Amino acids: CASRQGTASQFF.

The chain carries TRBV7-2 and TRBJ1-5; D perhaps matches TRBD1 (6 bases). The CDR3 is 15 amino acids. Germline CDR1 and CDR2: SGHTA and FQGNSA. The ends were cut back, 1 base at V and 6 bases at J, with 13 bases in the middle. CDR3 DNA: TGTGCCAGCAGCTTAGGCAGGGGAGGGGGTCAGCCCCAGCATTTT. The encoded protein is CASSLGRGGGQPQHF.

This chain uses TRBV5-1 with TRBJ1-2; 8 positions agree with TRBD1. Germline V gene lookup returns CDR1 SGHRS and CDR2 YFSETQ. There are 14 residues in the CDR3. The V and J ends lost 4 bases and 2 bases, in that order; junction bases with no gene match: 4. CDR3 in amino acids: CASSPDRVNYGYTF. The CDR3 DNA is TGCGCCAGCAGCCCGGACAGGGTAAACTATGGCTACACCTTC. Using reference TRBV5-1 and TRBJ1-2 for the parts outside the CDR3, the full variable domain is KAGVTQTPRYLIKTRGQQVTLSCSPISGHRSVSWYQQTPGQGLQFLFEYFSETQRNKGNFPGRFSGRQFSNSRSEMNVSTLELGDSALYLCASSPDRVNYGYTFGSGTRLTVV.

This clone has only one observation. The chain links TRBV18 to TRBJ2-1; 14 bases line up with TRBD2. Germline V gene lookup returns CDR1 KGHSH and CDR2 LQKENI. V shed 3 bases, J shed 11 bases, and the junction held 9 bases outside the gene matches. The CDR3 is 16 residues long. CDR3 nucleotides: TGTGCCAGCTCACCTCAACGGACTAGCGGGAGGTACCAGCAGTTCTTC. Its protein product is CASSPQRTSGRYQQFF.

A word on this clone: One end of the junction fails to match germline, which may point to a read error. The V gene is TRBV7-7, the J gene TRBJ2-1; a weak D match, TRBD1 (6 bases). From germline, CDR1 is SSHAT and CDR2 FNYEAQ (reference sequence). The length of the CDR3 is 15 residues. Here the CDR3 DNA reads TGTGCTAGCAGCGCATCGGACAGTGGGGTGTATGAGCAGTTCTTC. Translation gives CASSASDSGVYEQFF. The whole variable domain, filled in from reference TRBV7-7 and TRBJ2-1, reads GAGVSQSPRYKVTKRGQDVTLRCDPISSHATLYWYQQALGQGPEFLTYFNYEAQPDKSGLPSDRFSAERPEGSISTLTIQRTEQRDSAMYRCASSASDSGVYEQFFGPGTRLTVL.

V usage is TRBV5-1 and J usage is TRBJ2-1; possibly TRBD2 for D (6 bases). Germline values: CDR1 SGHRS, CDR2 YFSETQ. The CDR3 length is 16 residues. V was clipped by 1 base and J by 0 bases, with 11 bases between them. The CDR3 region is CASSLLADVSYNEQFF. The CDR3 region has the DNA TGCGCCAGCAGCTTGTTAGCGGATGTCTCCTACAATGAGCAGTTCTTC. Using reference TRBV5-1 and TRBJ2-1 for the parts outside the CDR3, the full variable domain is KAGVTQTPRYLIKTRGQQVTLSCSPISGHRSVSWYQQTPGQGLQFLFEYFSETQRNKGNFPGRFSGRQFSNSRSEMNVSTLELGDSALYLCASSLLADVSYNEQFFGPGTRLTVL.

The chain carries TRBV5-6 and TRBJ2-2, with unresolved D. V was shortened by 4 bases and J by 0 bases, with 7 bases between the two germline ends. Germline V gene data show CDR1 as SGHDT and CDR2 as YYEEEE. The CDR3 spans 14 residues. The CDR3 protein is CASSGPSNTGELFF. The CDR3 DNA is TGTGCCAGCAGCGGGCCTTCGAACACCGGGGAGCTGTTTTTT.

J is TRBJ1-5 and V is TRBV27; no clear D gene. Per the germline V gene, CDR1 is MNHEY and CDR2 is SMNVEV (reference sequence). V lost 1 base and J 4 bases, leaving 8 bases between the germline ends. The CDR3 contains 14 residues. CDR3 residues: CASSLWAVNQPQHF. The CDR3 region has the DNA TGTGCCAGCAGTTTATGGGCAGTAAATCAGCCCCAGCATTTT.

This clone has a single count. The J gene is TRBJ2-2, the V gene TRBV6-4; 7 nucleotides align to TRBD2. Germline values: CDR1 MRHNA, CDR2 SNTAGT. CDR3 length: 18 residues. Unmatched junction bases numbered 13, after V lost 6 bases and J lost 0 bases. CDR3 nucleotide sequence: TGTGCCAGCAGCCGCTCGCCCGCTAGCGGATCGAACACCGGGGAGCTGTTTTTT. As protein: CASSRSPASGSNTGELFF.

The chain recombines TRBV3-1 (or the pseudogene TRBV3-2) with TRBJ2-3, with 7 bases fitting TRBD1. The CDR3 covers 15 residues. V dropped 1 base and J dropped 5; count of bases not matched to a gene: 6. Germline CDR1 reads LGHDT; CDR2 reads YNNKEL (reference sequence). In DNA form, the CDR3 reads TGTGCCAGCAGCCAAGGGGTGGCAGGGGGAGATACGCAGTATTTT. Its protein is CASSQGVAGGDTQYF.

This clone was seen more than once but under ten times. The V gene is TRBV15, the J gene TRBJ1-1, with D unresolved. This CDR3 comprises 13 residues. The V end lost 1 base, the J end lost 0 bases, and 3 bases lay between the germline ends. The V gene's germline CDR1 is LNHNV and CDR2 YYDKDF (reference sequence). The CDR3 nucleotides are TGTGCCACCAGCAGAGTCCTGAACACTGAAGCTTTCTTT. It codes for CATSRVLNTEAFF.

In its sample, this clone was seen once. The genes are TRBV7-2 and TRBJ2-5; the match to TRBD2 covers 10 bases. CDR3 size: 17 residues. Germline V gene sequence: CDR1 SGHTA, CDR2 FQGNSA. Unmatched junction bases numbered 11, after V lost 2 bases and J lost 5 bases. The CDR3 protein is CASSLTGVAGGRETQYF. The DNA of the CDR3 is TGTGCCAGCAGCTTAACCGGGGTAGCGGGAGGTCGGGAGACCCAGTACTTC. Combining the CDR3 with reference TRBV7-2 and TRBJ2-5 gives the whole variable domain GAGVSQSPSNKVTEKGKDVELRCDPISGHTALYWYRQSLGQGLEFLIYFQGNSAPDKSGLPSDRFSAERTGGSVSTLTIQRTQQEDSAVYLCASSLTGVAGGRETQYFGPGTRLLVL.

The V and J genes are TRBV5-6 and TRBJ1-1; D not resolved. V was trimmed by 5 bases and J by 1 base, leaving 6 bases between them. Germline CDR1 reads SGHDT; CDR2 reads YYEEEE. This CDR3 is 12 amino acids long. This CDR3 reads CASRARNTEAFF. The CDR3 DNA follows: TGTGCCAGCAGGGCTCGGAACACTGAAGCTTTCTTT.

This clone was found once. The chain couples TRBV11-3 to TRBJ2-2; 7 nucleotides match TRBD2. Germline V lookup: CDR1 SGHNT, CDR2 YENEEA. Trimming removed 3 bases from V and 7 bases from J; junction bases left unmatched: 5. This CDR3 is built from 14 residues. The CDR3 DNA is TGTGCCAGCAGCTTCGGACTAGTCGGCGGGGAGCTGTTTTTT. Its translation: CASSFGLVGGELFF.

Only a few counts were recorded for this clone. The CDR3 reads CASSTKRPGQGPLNYGYTF. CDR3 nucleotide sequence: TGTGCCAGCAGCACAAAACGGCCGGGACAGGGGCCTCTTAACTATGGCTACACCTTC. The genes are TRBV7-2 and TRBJ1-2; 10 nucleotides match TRBD1. With 5 bases clipped from V and 1 base from J, the junction kept 16 bases outside the gene matches. Germline loops: CDR1 SGHTA, CDR2 FQGNSA. CDR3 length: 19 residues.

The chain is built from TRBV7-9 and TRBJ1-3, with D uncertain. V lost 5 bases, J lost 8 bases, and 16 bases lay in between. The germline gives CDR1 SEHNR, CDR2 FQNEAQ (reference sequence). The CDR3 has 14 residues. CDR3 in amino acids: CASSRSSFVDTIYF. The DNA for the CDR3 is TGTGCCAGCAGCCGTTCTTCCTTTGTGGACACCATATATTTT.

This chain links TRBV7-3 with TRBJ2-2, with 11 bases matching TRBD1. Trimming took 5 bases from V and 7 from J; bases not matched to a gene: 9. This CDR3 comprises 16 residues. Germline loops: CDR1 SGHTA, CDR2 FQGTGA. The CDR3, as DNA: TGTGCCAGCAGCCCAGGAGGACAGGGGGCTGGCGGGGAGCTGTTTTTT. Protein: CASSPGGQGAGGELFF.

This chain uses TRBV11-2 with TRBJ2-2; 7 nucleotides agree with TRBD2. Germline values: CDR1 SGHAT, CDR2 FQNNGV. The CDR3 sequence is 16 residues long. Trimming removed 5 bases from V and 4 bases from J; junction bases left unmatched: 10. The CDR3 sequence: CASSPMGEGFTGELFF. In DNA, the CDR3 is TGTGCCAGCAGCCCCATGGGGGAGGGCTTCACCGGGGAGCTGTTTTTT.

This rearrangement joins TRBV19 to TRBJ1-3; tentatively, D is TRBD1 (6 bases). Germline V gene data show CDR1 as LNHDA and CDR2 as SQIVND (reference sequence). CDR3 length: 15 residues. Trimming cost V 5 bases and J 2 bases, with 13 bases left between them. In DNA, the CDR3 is TGTGCCAGTAGTTTACAGGGAGGACCTGGAAACACCATATATTTT. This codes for CASSLQGGPGNTIYF.

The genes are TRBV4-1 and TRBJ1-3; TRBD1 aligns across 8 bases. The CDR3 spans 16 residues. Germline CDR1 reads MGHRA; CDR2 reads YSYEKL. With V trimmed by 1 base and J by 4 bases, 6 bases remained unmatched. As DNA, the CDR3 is TGCGCCAGCAGCCAAGGACTAGGGACAGGAGGAAACACCATATATTTT. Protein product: CASSQGLGTGGNTIYF.

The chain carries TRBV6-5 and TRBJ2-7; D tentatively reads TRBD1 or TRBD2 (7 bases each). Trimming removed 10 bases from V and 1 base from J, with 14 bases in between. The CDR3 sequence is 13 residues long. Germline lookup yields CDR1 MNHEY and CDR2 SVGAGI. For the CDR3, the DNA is TGTGCCACAACAGGGGAGGGGTCCTACGAGCAGTACTTC. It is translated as CATTGEGSYEQYF.

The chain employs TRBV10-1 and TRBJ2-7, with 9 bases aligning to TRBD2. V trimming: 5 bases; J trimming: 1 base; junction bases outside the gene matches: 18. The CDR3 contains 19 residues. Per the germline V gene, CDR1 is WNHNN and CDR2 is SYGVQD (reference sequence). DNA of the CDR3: TGCGCCAGCAGTCTTTTTCATCACCTGACTAGCGGATGTTCCTACGAGCAGTACTTC. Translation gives CASSLFHHLTSGCSYEQYF.

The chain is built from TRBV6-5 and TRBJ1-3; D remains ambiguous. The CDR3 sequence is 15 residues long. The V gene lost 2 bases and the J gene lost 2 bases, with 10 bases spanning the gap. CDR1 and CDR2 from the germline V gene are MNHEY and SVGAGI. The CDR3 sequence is CASSYSGETGNTIYF. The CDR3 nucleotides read TGTGCCAGCAGTTACAGCGGGGAGACTGGAAACACCATATATTTT.

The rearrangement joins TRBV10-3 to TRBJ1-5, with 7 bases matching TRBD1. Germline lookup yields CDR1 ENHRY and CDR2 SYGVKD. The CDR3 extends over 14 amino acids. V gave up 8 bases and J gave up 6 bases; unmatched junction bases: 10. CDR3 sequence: CAIGDSKQPQPQHF. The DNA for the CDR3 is TGTGCCATCGGGGACAGTAAACAGCCTCAGCCCCAGCATTTT.